The 9 T cell receptor beta chains in this list originate from one sample, sequenced in a study of T-cell memory formation after mild COVID-19. TCRdb ran MiXCR on the 5' RACE reads and lists one entry per CDR3 protein. The sample lists approximately 400,000 distinct CDR3 sequences, roughly 18% occurring once. Specimen: PBMCs or a T cell subset sorted from them (not recorded which). Receptors were obtained from a man between 18 and 29 years old who had mild COVID-19 (a few samples of this study predate the infection). Cell type and time point are not known.

This clonotype turned up a few times. V usage is TRBV5-1 and J usage is TRBJ1-1, with D possibly being TRBD1 (5 bases). The germline gives CDR1 SGHRS, CDR2 YFSETQ. This CDR3 comprises 14 residues. V was clipped by 3 bases and J by 10 bases, with 19 bases between them. DNA for the CDR3: TGCGCCAGCAGCTGGAAGGAACAGGAGAGCAGAGCTTTCTTT. Translation gives CASSWKEQESRAFF.

This chain links TRBV9 with TRBJ1-1; 9 positions agree with TRBD1. The germline V gene encodes CDR1 SGDLS and CDR2 YYNGEE. The V gene end was trimmed by 4 bases and the J gene end by 8 bases; junction bases not matched to a gene: 9. CDR3 length: 14 amino acids. Here the CDR3 reads CASSRPDRGAEAFF. In DNA form, the CDR3 reads TGTGCCAGCAGCAGACCCGACAGGGGGGCGGAAGCTTTCTTT. The full variable domain, with the rest looked up from reference TRBV9 and TRBJ1-1, is DSGVTQTPKHLITATGQRVTLRCSPRSGDLSVYWYQQSLDQGLQFLIQYYNGEERAKGNILERFSAQQFPDLHSELNLSSLELGDSALYFCASSRPDRGAEAFFGQGTRLTVV.

This clonotype appeared a few times. The chain employs TRBV12-3 or TRBV12-4 and TRBJ2-5; D is possibly TRBD2 (6 bases). This CDR3 has 14 amino acids. V dropped 7 bases and J dropped 5 bases, with 17 bases sitting between them. The CDR3: CASTPGGAQETQYF. Written as DNA, the CDR3 is TGTGCCAGCACCCCCGGGGGAGCCCAGGAGACCCAGTACTTC.

This clonotype was observed many times. CDR3 sequence reads: CASSSPRYRDRGHEQYF. The DNA of the CDR3 is TGTGCCAGCAGCTCCCCGCGGTACCGGGACAGGGGCCACGAGCAGTACTTC. The chain has TRBV7-8 and TRBJ2-7, with TRBD1 identical over 10 bases. Germline V gives CDR1 SGHVS, CDR2 FQNEAQ. This CDR3 spans 17 amino acids. With V trimmed by 4 bases and J by 5 bases, 14 bases remained unmatched.

The chain recombines TRBV24-1 with TRBJ2-7; 10 bases align to TRBD1. The CDR3 is 16 amino acids. V gave up 4 bases and J gave up 4 bases; unmatched junction bases: 9. From germline, CDR1 is KGHDR and CDR2 SFDVKD. This chain's CDR3 is CATSDHPDRGRYEQYV. The CDR3 nucleotides read TGTGCCACCAGTGACCACCCTGACAGGGGGCGATACGAGCAGTACGTC.

The V call is TRBV4-2, the J call TRBJ1-5; D uncertain. CDR1 is LGHNA and CDR2 is YNFKEQ in the germline V gene. Trimming shortened V by 0 bases and J by 5 bases, and 11 bases separated the two germline ends. CDR3 length: 15 amino acids. The CDR3 sequence: CASSQDPGTDQPQHF. In nucleotides, the CDR3 is TGTGCCAGCAGCCAAGATCCAGGAACGGATCAGCCCCAGCATTTT.

The J gene is TRBJ2-1, the V gene TRBV6-2 or TRBV6-3; D is possibly TRBD2 (6 bases). Trimming took 6 bases from V and 8 from J, leaving 32 bases between them. This CDR3 spans 19 amino acids. Germline CDR1 and CDR2: MNHEY and SVGEGT. CDR3: CASSYPPPGGRPGQDEQFF. The CDR3 DNA is TGTGCCAGCAGCTATCCACCCCCCGGGGGTCGCCCCGGTCAGGATGAGCAGTTCTTC.

This sequence joins TRBV5-1 and TRBJ1-6; 7 nucleotides agree with TRBD1. Germline V gene data show CDR1 as SGHRS and CDR2 as YFSETQ. This CDR3 comprises 19 residues. The V segment lost 1 base and the J segment 7 bases; nucleotides outside the gene matches: 17. CDR3 sequence reads: CASSLLAQGYVSWNSPLHF. The CDR3 DNA reads TGCGCCAGCAGCTTGCTTGCACAGGGGTATGTCTCCTGGAATTCACCCCTCCACTTT.

This rearrangement joins TRBV5-1 to TRBJ2-2, with TRBD1 matching over 10 bases. CDR3 length equals 15 residues. V was clipped by 3 bases and J by 8 bases; unmatched bases: 7. CDR1 and CDR2 (germline): SGHRS, YFSETQ. The CDR3, as DNA: TGCGCCAGCAGCTCAGGACAGGGGGTTTCTGGGGAGCTGTTTTTT. Translation gives CASSSGQGVSGELFF.